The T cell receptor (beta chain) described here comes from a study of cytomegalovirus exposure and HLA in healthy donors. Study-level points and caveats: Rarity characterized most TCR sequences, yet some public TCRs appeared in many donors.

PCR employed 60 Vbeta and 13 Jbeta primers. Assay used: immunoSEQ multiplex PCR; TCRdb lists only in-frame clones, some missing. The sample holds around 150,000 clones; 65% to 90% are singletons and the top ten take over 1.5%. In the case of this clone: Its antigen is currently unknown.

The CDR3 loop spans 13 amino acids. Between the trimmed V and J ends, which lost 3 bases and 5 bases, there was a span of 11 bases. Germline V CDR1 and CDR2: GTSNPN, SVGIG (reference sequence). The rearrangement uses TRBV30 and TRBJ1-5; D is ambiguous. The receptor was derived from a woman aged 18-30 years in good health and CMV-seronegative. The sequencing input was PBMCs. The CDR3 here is CAWSRGADQPQHF. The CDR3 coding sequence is TGTGCCTGGAGCCGGGGTGCAGATCAGCCCCAGCATTTT. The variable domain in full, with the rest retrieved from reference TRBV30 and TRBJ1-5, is SQTIHQWPATLVQPVGSPLSLECTVEGTSNPNLYWYRQAAGRGLQLLFYSVGIGQISSEVPQNLSASRPQDRQFILSSKKLLLSDSGFYLCAWSRGADQPQHFGDGTRLSIL.